The 32 T cell receptor beta chains below all came from one sample that was sequenced in a study of lymphopenia after photon versus proton radiotherapy (dated by TCRdb to the late 2010s). Receptors were amplified or captured by the immunoSEQ multiplex PCR assay. The source is immuneACCESS, and TCRdb retained only in-frame sequences with V and J called. Part of the clones is not carried over; for the studies checked, unresolved V genes explain less than half of this, and the remainder is unexplained. The sample contains under 20,000 clones, roughly 90% of them found a single time. 1.7% of the sample comes from the top ten. This sample comprised peripheral blood, obtained from a patient treated with photon-based radiotherapy. All receptors derive from a woman in her thirties or forties with cholangiocarcinoma.

The CDR3: CAWKIREVNTEAFF. Here the CDR3 DNA reads TGTGCCTGGAAGATAAGAGAGGTGAACACTGAAGCTTTCTTT. The V and J genes are TRBV30 and TRBJ1-1; D is unclear. Trimming removed 4 bases from V and 0 bases from J, with 12 bases in between. Germline V CDR1 and CDR2: GTSNPN, SVGIG (reference sequence). The CDR3 loop spans 14 amino acids.

This clone was seen only a few times. CDR3 sequence (DNA): TGTGCCTGGAGTGCTAGGGGGGTCGAGCAGTACTTC. Amino acids: CAWSARGVEQYF. The chain uses TRBV30 and TRBJ2-7; possibly TRBD1 or TRBD2 for D (6 bases each). Germline CDR1 GTSNPN, CDR2 SVGIG (reference sequence). The ends were cut back, 1 base at V and 6 bases at J, with 10 bases in the middle. The CDR3 contains 12 residues.

The count of this clone is one. The V and J genes are TRBV7-3 and TRBJ2-5; no clear D gene. Germline values: CDR1 SGHTA, CDR2 FQGTGA. V lost 4 bases, J lost 2 bases, and 14 bases lay in between. This CDR3 has 15 residues. The CDR3 reads CASSSSAGFQETQYF. DNA for the CDR3: TGTGCCAGCAGCTCCTCCGCAGGATTTCAAGAGACCCAGTACTTC.

The rearrangement joins TRBV28 to TRBJ2-1, with 16 bases aligning to TRBD2. Trimming took 6 bases from V and 5 from J; bases not matched to a gene: 4. CDR1 and CDR2 (germline): MDHEN, SYDVKM. The CDR3 runs 16 residues. The CDR3 loop reads CASSPGLAGGNNEQFF. The DNA for the CDR3 is TGTGCCAGCAGCCCGGGACTAGCGGGAGGGAACAATGAGCAGTTCTTC. The full variable domain, rest sourced from reference TRBV28 and TRBJ2-1, is DVKVTQSSRYLVKRTGEKVFLECVQDMDHENMFWYRQDPGLGLRLIYFSYDVKMKEKGDIPEGYSVSREKKERFSLILESASTNQTSMYLCASSPGLAGGNNEQFFGPGTRLTVL.

V is TRBV4-2 and J is TRBJ2-1; 7 positions match TRBD2. Germline values: CDR1 LGHNA, CDR2 YNFKEQ. This CDR3 has 13 residues. J lost 6 bases, V lost 1 base, and 0 bases had no gene match. CDR3 loop: CASSQGGSNEQFF. CDR3 nucleotides: TGTGCCAGCAGCCAAGGCGGGAGCAATGAGCAGTTCTTC.

This chain links TRBV28 with TRBJ2-7; D unclear. The CDR3 extends over 11 amino acids. Germline V gene lookup returns CDR1 MDHEN and CDR2 SYDVKM. V lost 5 bases to trimming and J lost 2 bases, with 4 bases between them. The CDR3 loop reads CASSATYEQYF. The CDR3 DNA sequence: TGTGCCAGCAGTGCAACCTACGAGCAGTACTTC.

This clone was seen just once. J is TRBJ2-4 and V is TRBV27; TRBD1 aligns across 9 bases. The V segment lost 5 bases and the J segment 7 bases; nucleotides outside the gene matches: 9. The CDR3 consists of 15 residues. Per germline, CDR1 MNHEY and CDR2 SMNVEV (reference sequence). CDR3: CASSPHRDRVNIQYF. CDR3 bases: TGTGCCAGCAGTCCCCACCGGGACAGGGTCAACATTCAGTACTTC.

This chain joins TRBV5-8 and TRBJ1-1; D remains ambiguous. The germline V and J ends were trimmed by 1 base and 1 base, with 8 bases remaining between them. Germline loops: CDR1 SGHTS, CDR2 YDEGEE. This CDR3 is built from 14 residues. In nucleotides, the CDR3 is TGTGCCAGCAGCTTGTTTGGGAGGAACACTGAAGCTTTCTTT. This encodes CASSLFGRNTEAFF.

The J gene is TRBJ2-6, the V gene TRBV5-6, with D tentatively TRBD1 (6 bases). V dropped 3 bases and J dropped 0 bases, with 10 bases sitting between them. CDR1 SGHDT and CDR2 YYEEEE come from the germline V gene. CDR3 length: 16 residues. CDR3 region: CASSWDIISGANVLTF. The CDR3 DNA sequence: TGTGCCAGCAGCTGGGACATCATCTCTGGGGCCAACGTCCTGACTTTC.

The gene calls are TRBV28 and TRBJ1-1; a weak D match, TRBD1 (5 bases). CDR1 is MDHEN, CDR2 SYDVKM, per germline. Between the trimmed V and J ends, which lost 6 bases and 7 bases, there was a span of 18 bases. This CDR3 is built from 14 residues. The CDR3 spells CASSLGTFAGEAFF. CDR3 in DNA: TGTGCCAGCAGCCTCGGGACTTTCGCGGGTGAAGCTTTCTTT.

This clone turned up a few times. The chain links TRBV10-1 to TRBJ2-7; 7 nucleotides match TRBD1. CDR3 length: 11 amino acids. V was pared by 7 bases and J by 6 bases, with 3 bases of the junction left unmatched. Germline V gene data show CDR1 as WNHNN and CDR2 as SYGVQD (reference sequence). CDR3 DNA sequence: TGCGCCAGCAACACAGGGGTCGAGCAGTACTTC. Amino acids: CASNTGVEQYF.

The rearrangement uses TRBV28 and TRBJ2-7; either TRBD1 or TRBD2 may supply D (5 bases each). The V end lost 5 bases, the J end lost 5 bases, and 16 bases lay between the germline ends. CDR3 length: 14 residues. The V gene's germline CDR1 is MDHEN and CDR2 SYDVKM. CDR3 nucleotides: TGTGCCAGCAGTCTAACCATGAGGGGAAACGAGCAGTACTTC. Translated: CASSLTMRGNEQYF.

The J gene is TRBJ1-3, the V gene TRBV30; TRBD1 might be the D (6 bases). V was trimmed by 1 base and J by 2 bases, leaving 12 bases between them. Germline values: CDR1 GTSNPN, CDR2 SVGIG (reference sequence). The CDR3 loop spans 15 amino acids. The CDR3 sequence is CAWSDLNRAGNTIYF. The CDR3, as DNA: TGTGCCTGGAGTGACCTGAACAGGGCTGGAAACACCATATATTTT.

The chain employs TRBV7-2 and TRBJ2-2; 9 bases are shared with TRBD2. The CDR3 is 16 residues long. The germline CDR1 and CDR2 sequences are SGHTA and FQGNSA. The V gene end was trimmed by 5 bases and the J gene end by 7 bases; junction bases not matched to a gene: 11. The CDR3 loop is CASSLSAGGAYGELFF. The CDR3 DNA reads as TGTGCCAGCAGCCTTTCAGCGGGGGGAGCCTACGGGGAGCTGTTTTTT.

The chain carries TRBV7-9 and TRBJ2-7; possibly TRBD2 for D (6 bases). This CDR3 spans 17 amino acids. Trimming took 4 bases from V and 2 from J, leaving 21 bases between them. Per the germline V gene, CDR1 is SEHNR and CDR2 is FQNEAQ (reference sequence). The CDR3 region has the DNA TGTGCCAGCAGCTCCACTCGAAGGGTAGCGGAAACCTACGAGCAGTACTTC. Translation gives CASSSTRRVAETYEQYF.

The chain uses TRBV20-1 and TRBJ1-1; no reliable D call. Between the trimmed V and J ends, which lost 7 bases and 7 bases, there was a span of 10 bases. The V gene's germline CDR1 is DFQATT and CDR2 SNEGSKA (reference sequence). The CDR3 consists of 10 residues. In DNA form, the CDR3 reads TGCAGTGTGAAGGGAATTGAAGCTTTCTTT. This gives the protein CSVKGIEAFF.

This chain links TRBV2 with TRBJ1-4, with a tentative D call TRBD1 (5 bases). The V gene lost 6 bases and the J gene lost 0 bases, with 5 bases spanning the gap. CDR1 is SNHLY and CDR2 is FYNNEI in the germline V gene. The CDR3 is 13 amino acids. The CDR3: CASRQATNEKLFF. The DNA of the CDR3 is TGTGCCAGCAGACAGGCAACTAATGAAAAACTGTTTTTT.

The rearrangement links TRBV6-1 to TRBJ2-7; a possible D gene is TRBD2 (6 bases). Germline CDR1 is MNHNS and CDR2 is SASEGT. With 3 bases removed from V and 7 bases from J, the gap between germline ends came to 22 bases. This CDR3 spans 16 amino acids. The CDR3 region is CASSDALAGPYVEQYF. The CDR3 bases are TGTGCCAGCAGTGATGCCTTGGCGGGGCCTTACGTTGAGCAGTACTTC.

This rearrangement joins TRBV6-4 to TRBJ1-6, with 7 bases identical to TRBD1. This CDR3 is 14 amino acids long. Germline values: CDR1 MRHNA, CDR2 SNTAGT. V lost 6 bases and J lost 5; bases outside the gene matches: 4. For the CDR3, the DNA is TGTGCCAGCAGACAGACAGGGAATAATTCACCCCTCCACTTT. This sequence encodes CASRQTGNNSPLHF.

This clone was recorded once. The rearrangement uses TRBV27 and TRBJ1-5, with TRBD1 identical over 8 bases. The J segment lost 0 bases and the V segment lost 8 bases, leaving 6 bases of the junction unmatched. The CDR3 runs to 15 residues. The germline gives CDR1 MNHEY, CDR2 SMNVEV (reference sequence). In DNA form, the CDR3 reads TGTGCCAGCGCCTTTGACAGGGGTAGCAATCAGCCCCAGCATTTT. Translated: CASAFDRGSNQPQHF.

A single count supports this clone. The V gene is TRBV6-6, the J gene TRBJ1-5; 7 bases line up with TRBD1. The CDR3 spans 16 residues. V lost 5 bases, J lost 3 bases, and 10 bases stayed unmatched. Germline V CDR1 and CDR2: MNHNY, SVGAGI (reference sequence). The CDR3 DNA follows: TGTGCCAGCAGTCGGGACAGCTGGACCCTCAATCAGCCCCAGCATTTT. It codes for CASSRDSWTLNQPQHF.

The CDR3 loop is CSVWRGPQHF. In DNA, the CDR3 is TGCAGCGTTTGGCGGGGGCCCCAGCATTTT. This chain uses TRBV29-1 with TRBJ1-5, with unresolved D. The CDR3 is 10 amino acids. Germline CDR1 reads SQVTM; CDR2 reads ANQGSEA. Deletions cut 5 bases from V and 9 bases from J, with 8 bases between.

The V call is TRBV10-3, the J call TRBJ1-5, with no clear D. CDR3 size: 14 residues. Germline V gives CDR1 ENHRY, CDR2 SYGVKD. V lost 6 bases, J lost 7 bases, and 16 bases lay in between. The CDR3 DNA follows: TGTGCCATCAGCGAAGTTGGGCCCAAACAGCCCCAGCATTTT. This encodes CAISEVGPKQPQHF.

The V and J genes are TRBV7-9 and TRBJ1-2; D gene uncertain. The V end lost 1 base, the J end lost 10 bases, and 13 bases lay between the germline ends. CDR3 length: 13 residues. CDR1 and CDR2 from the germline V gene are SEHNR and FQNEAQ (reference sequence). The CDR3 coding sequence is TGTGCCAGCAGCTTAGGAGCCAGGAACTACTACACCTTC. Amino acid sequence: CASSLGARNYYTF.

The table lists this clone with a count of one. The V and J genes are TRBV15 and TRBJ1-1, with 8 bases lining up with TRBD1. Trimming cost V 5 bases and J 4 bases; bases outside gene matches: 12. Looked up from germline, CDR1 is LNHNV and CDR2 is YYDKDF (reference sequence). This CDR3 is 16 amino acids long. The CDR3 protein is CATSRPSDREATEAFF. CDR3 coding DNA: TGTGCCACCAGCCGACCTTCGGACAGGGAGGCCACTGAAGCTTTCTTT.

Here the CDR3 DNA reads TGTGCCAGCAGTTTATCACCCCCCCAGGGGGCTCAGCCCCAGCATTTT. Protein sequence: CASSLSPPQGAQPQHF. This chain connects TRBV27 to TRBJ1-5, with 8 nucleotides matching TRBD1. The germline gives CDR1 MNHEY, CDR2 SMNVEV (reference sequence). The CDR3 totals 16 residues. V shed 0 bases and J 6 bases; nucleotides not matched to a gene: 7.

This chain links TRBV6-6 with TRBJ2-5; TRBD2 matches at 11 bases. Germline trimming cut 4 bases from V and 3 bases from J; bases unmatched to any gene: 4. There are 15 residues in the CDR3. CDR1 and CDR2 from the germline V gene are MNHNY and SVGAGI (reference sequence). CDR3 protein: CASSLTSGSEETQYF. Here the CDR3 DNA reads TGTGCCAGCAGTTTAACTAGCGGGAGTGAAGAGACCCAGTACTTC.

This clone was picked up one time. The chain couples TRBV5-1 to TRBJ1-4; 10 bases match TRBD1. The CDR3 contains 16 residues. From germline, CDR1 is SGHRS and CDR2 YFSETQ. J was trimmed by 5 bases and V by 4 bases; bases with no gene match: 8. CDR3 region: CASSPWPGQGNEKLFF. In DNA, the CDR3 is TGCGCCAGCAGCCCCTGGCCGGGACAGGGGAATGAAAAACTGTTTTTT.

This chain links TRBV7-2 with TRBJ1-1; no clear D. The CDR3 length is 13 residues. V lost 1 base and J 11 bases, leaving 14 bases between the germline ends. CDR1 is SGHTA, CDR2 FQGNSA, per germline. CDR3 nucleotides: TGTGCCAGCAGCTTAGAACAGTCACGTCTGGCTTTCTTT. It specifies CASSLEQSRLAFF.

This chain joins TRBV19 and TRBJ1-1, with 8 positions matching TRBD1. This CDR3 region has 15 residues. Germline CDR1 LNHDA, CDR2 SQIVND (reference sequence). The junction had 4 bases not matched to a gene; V was cut back by 4 bases and J by 0 bases. The CDR3 here is CASSTTGGMNTEAFF. The CDR3 nucleotides are TGTGCCAGTAGTACCACAGGGGGTATGAACACTGAAGCTTTCTTT.

J is TRBJ1-6 and V is TRBV6-5; D is uncertain. Germline V gene data show CDR1 as MNHEY and CDR2 as SVGAGI. Trimming took off 7 bases at V and 7 bases at J, with 14 bases between the two ends. This CDR3 has 14 amino acids. Here the CDR3 DNA reads TGTGCCAGCACCGAGTTGGTAGGAAATTCACCCCTCCACTTT. This translates into CASTELVGNSPLHF.

The chain is built from TRBV7-2 and TRBJ2-7; D ambiguous. V was shortened by 3 bases and J by 5 bases, with 8 bases between the two germline ends. Germline CDR1 reads SGHTA; CDR2 reads FQGNSA. This CDR3 is built from 12 residues. The CDR3 is CASSFWAHEQYF. In DNA, the CDR3 is TGTGCCAGCAGCTTTTGGGCCCACGAGCAGTACTTC.